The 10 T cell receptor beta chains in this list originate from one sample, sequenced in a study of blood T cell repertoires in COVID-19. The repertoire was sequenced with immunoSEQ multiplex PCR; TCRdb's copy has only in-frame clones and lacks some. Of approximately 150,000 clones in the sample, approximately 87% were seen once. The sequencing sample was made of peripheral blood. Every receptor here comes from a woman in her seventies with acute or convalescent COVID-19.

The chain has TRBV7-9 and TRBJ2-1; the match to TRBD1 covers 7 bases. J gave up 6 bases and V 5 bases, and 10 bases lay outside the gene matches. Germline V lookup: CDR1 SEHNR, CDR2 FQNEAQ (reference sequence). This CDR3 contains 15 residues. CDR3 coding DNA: TGTGCCAGCAGCCCGACCGGGACAGAGTTCAATGAGCAGTTCTTC. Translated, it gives CASSPTGTEFNEQFF.

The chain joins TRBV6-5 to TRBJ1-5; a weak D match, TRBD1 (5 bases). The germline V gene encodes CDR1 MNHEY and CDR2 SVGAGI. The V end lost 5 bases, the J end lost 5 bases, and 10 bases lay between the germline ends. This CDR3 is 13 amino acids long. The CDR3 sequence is CASSIQGYQPQHF. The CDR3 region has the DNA TGTGCCAGCAGTATCCAGGGATATCAGCCCCAGCATTTT.

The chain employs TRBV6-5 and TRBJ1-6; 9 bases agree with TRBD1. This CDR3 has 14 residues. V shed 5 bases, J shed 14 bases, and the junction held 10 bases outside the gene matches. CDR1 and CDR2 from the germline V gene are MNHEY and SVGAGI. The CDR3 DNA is TGTGCCAGCAGTCCATTGGACAGGGGTGTTTCCCTCCACTTT. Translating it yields CASSPLDRGVSLHF.

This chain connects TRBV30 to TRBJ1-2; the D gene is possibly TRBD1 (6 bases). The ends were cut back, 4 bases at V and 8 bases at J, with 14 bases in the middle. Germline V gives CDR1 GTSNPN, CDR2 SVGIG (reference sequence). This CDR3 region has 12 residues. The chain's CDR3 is CAWNIGGPGYTF. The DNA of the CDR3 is TGTGCCTGGAACATCGGGGGGCCCGGCTACACCTTC.

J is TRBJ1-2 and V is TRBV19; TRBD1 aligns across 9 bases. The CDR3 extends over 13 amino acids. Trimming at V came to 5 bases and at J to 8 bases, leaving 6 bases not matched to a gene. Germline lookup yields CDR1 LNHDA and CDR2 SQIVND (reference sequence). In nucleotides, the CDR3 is TGTGCCAGTAGTCAAACAGGGGGCTCCGGCTACACCTTC. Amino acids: CASSQTGGSGYTF. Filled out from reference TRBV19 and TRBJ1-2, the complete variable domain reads DGGITQSPKYLFRKEGQNVTLSCEQNLNHDAMYWYRQDPGQGLRLIYYSQIVNDFQKGDIAEGYSVSREKKESFPLTVTSAQKNPTAFYLCASSQTGGSGYTFGSGTRLTVV.

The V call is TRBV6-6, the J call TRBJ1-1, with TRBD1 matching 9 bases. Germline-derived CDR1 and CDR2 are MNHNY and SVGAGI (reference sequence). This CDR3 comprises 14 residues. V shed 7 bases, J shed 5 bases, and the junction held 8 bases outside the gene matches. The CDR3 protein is CASTLQGARTEAFF. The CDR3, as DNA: TGTGCCAGCACTCTACAGGGGGCGCGTACTGAAGCTTTCTTT.

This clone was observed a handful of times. The CDR3 DNA follows: TGTGCCAGCACTCGACCCCAGGACTATGGCTACACCTTC. It is translated as CASTRPQDYGYTF. The chain couples TRBV6-6 to TRBJ1-2; D remains ambiguous. The V and J ends lost 7 bases and 3 bases respectively, with 12 bases between them. The V gene's germline CDR1 is MNHNY and CDR2 SVGAGI (reference sequence). This CDR3 spans 13 amino acids.

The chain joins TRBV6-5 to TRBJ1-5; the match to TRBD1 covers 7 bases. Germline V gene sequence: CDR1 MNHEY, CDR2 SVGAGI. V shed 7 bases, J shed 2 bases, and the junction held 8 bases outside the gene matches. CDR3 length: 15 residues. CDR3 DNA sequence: TGTGCCAGCAACCTTTCCGACAGGGGCAATCAGCCCCAGCATTTT. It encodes CASNLSDRGNQPQHF.

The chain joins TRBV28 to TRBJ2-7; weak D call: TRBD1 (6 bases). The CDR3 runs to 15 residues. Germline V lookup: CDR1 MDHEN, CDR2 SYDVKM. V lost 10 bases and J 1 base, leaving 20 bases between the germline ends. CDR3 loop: CATRVTQGTSYEQYF. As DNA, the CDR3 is TGTGCCACGAGAGTTACGCAGGGGACGTCCTACGAGCAGTACTTC.

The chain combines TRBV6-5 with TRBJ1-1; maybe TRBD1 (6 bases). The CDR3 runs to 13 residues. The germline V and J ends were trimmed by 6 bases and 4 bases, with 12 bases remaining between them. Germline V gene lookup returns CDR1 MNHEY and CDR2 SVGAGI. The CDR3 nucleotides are TGTGCCAGCAGGGTACAGGGATCCACTGAAGCTTTCTTT. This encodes CASRVQGSTEAFF.